Below, 21 T cell receptor beta chains from the same sample are listed, as sequenced in a study of blood T cells in healthy people across ages. A second PCR, run for roughly 7 to 12 cycles, used a sample-barcoded 5' primer plus a J-beta primer mix. TCRdb used MiXCR to reprocess the 5' RACE reads, holding one entry per CDR3 protein. The table has about 1.8 million distinct CDR3 sequences, about 50% seen once; the top ten hold approximately 2.1%. Sequenced sample: blood. The receptor source for this set is a middle-aged woman in good health.

This chain joins TRBV12-3 or TRBV12-4 and TRBJ1-1, with 7 bases that match TRBD1. This CDR3 spans 14 amino acids. J was trimmed by 4 bases and V by 6 bases; bases with no gene match: 8. In DNA form, the CDR3 reads TGTGCCAGCAGACATCAGGGGGGAAGCACTGAAGCTTTCTTT. This translates into CASRHQGGSTEAFF.

The rearrangement joins TRBV7-2 to TRBJ2-7; 9 bases agree with TRBD1. CDR1 is SGHTA, CDR2 FQGNSA, per germline. Trimming took 6 bases from V and 6 from J; bases not matched to a gene: 9. This CDR3 region has 14 residues. For the CDR3, the DNA is TGTGCCAGCAGGTCTAACAGGGGGCGGTTCGAGCAGTACTTC. It yields the protein CASRSNRGRFEQYF.

This clonotype has more than one count but fewer than ten. The chain is built from TRBV2 and TRBJ2-5; D assignment may be TRBD1 or TRBD2 (5 bases each). Trimming cost V 1 base and J 3 bases, with 12 bases left between them. Germline lookup yields CDR1 SNHLY and CDR2 FYNNEI. The CDR3 consists of 15 residues. The chain's CDR3 is CASSEVGVGEETQYF. Written as DNA, the CDR3 is TGTGCCAGCAGTGAAGTGGGGGTTGGGGAAGAGACCCAGTACTTC.

Only a few counts were recorded for this clonotype. The chain employs TRBV20-1 and TRBJ2-5; a possible D gene is TRBD2 (5 bases). This CDR3 is 14 amino acids long. CDR1 is DFQATT, CDR2 SNEGSKA, per germline (reference sequence). Trimming stripped 2 bases from V and 4 bases from J, with 14 bases between. The CDR3 spells CSARTGTLGETQYF. The CDR3 DNA sequence: TGCAGTGCTAGAACGGGAACACTGGGAGAGACCCAGTACTTC.

CDR3 DNA sequence: TGCGCCAGCAGCTTGGAACCGGGACAGGGGTATGAAAAACTGTTTTTT. Its translation: CASSLEPGQGYEKLFF. The V call is TRBV5-1, the J call TRBJ1-4; 10 bases are a match to TRBD1. The CDR3 runs 16 residues. Germline assignment: CDR1 SGHRS and CDR2 YFSETQ. V was pared by 0 bases and J by 6 bases, with 5 bases of the junction left unmatched.

With respect to this clonotype: A read error may produce the germline difference seen at one junction end. The rearrangement links TRBV25-1 to TRBJ1-4; D perhaps matches TRBD1 (5 bases). Per the germline V gene, CDR1 is MGHDK and CDR2 is SYGVNS. This CDR3 has 19 residues. CDR3: CASSGLGSGRVATNEKLFF. DNA for the CDR3: TGTGCCAGCAGTGGCCTCGGTTCGGGACGGGTCGCAACTAACGAAAAACTGTTTTTT.

The V call is TRBV29-1, the J call TRBJ2-5; possibly TRBD1 for D (6 bases). V lost 3 bases and J lost 6, with 14 bases in between. Germline CDR1 reads SQVTM; CDR2 reads ANQGSEA. This CDR3 is 13 amino acids long. For the CDR3, the DNA is TGCAGCGTTGAGACACAGGGTGGGCAGACCCAGTACTTC. Its translation: CSVETQGGQTQYF.

The chain links TRBV18 to TRBJ2-2; TRBD2 might be the D (6 bases). The CDR3 sequence is 14 residues long. V dropped 3 bases and J dropped 8 bases, with 13 bases sitting between them. Germline assignment: CDR1 KGHSH and CDR2 LQKENI. CDR3 DNA sequence: TGTGCCAGCTCACCGCTCGGGACTGGAGGGGAGCTGTTTTTT. This encodes CASSPLGTGGELFF.

Many counts were recorded for this clonotype. V is TRBV27 and J is TRBJ1-2; the D gene is possibly TRBD1 (5 bases). Trimming took off 5 bases at V and 4 bases at J, with 11 bases between the two ends. This CDR3 has 13 residues. CDR1 is MNHEY, CDR2 SMNVEV, per germline (reference sequence). The CDR3 region is CASSPQGTYGYTF. Here the CDR3 DNA reads TGTGCCAGCAGTCCCCAGGGTACCTATGGCTACACCTTC.

The chain carries TRBV9 and TRBJ1-2; D is undetermined. The germline V gene encodes CDR1 SGDLS and CDR2 YYNGEE. Trimming shortened V by 3 bases and J by 2 bases, and 17 bases separated the two germline ends. CDR3 length: 16 amino acids. The CDR3 here is CASSETSVGLNYGYTF. The CDR3 nucleotides are TGTGCCAGCAGCGAAACTTCAGTAGGGCTCAACTATGGCTACACCTTC.

In this sample, this clonotype turned up a few times. CDR3: CASSPSAGGATASTQYF. CDR3 in DNA: TGTGCCAGCAGCCCCTCGGCGGGGGGGGCAACCGCGAGTACGCAGTATTTT. The rearrangement links TRBV9 to TRBJ2-3; the match to TRBD2 covers 9 bases. The CDR3 contains 17 residues. Germline CDR1 SGDLS, CDR2 YYNGEE. Unmatched junction bases numbered 17, after V lost 4 bases and J lost 8 bases.

The chain carries TRBV12-3 or TRBV12-4 and TRBJ2-7; D uncertain. Trimming took 8 bases from V and 9 from J, leaving 17 bases between them. There are 12 residues in the CDR3. The CDR3 here is CASGQPGNVQYF. CDR3 sequence (DNA): TGTGCCAGCGGCCAACCCGGAAACGTGCAGTACTTC.

The chain recombines TRBV12-3 or TRBV12-4 with TRBJ2-3; D not certain. Trimming took off 7 bases at V and 7 bases at J, with 18 bases between the two ends. The CDR3 spans 14 residues. The CDR3 loop is CASTRTAKLNTQYF. CDR3 in DNA: TGTGCCAGCACGAGGACGGCCAAACTCAATACGCAGTATTTT.

The rearrangement joins TRBV2 to TRBJ1-6, with D perhaps matching TRBD1 (6 bases). V dropped 8 bases and J dropped 9 bases, with 14 bases sitting between them. Looked up from germline, CDR1 is SNHLY and CDR2 is FYNNEI. The CDR3 contains 13 residues. CDR3 DNA sequence: TGTGCCAGCGGGAAAGGGGGGAGTTCACCCCTCCACTTT. It yields the protein CASGKGGSSPLHF.

In its sample, this clonotype was seen a few times. The CDR3 region is CASRDRTSYEQYF. Written as DNA, the CDR3 is TGTGCCAGCAGAGACCGGACCTCCTACGAGCAGTACTTC. The chain links TRBV28 to TRBJ2-7; D gene ambiguous. Germline V lookup: CDR1 MDHEN, CDR2 SYDVKM. The ends were cut back, 6 bases at V and 0 bases at J, with 9 bases in the middle. This CDR3 has 13 residues.

The chain uses TRBV28 and TRBJ2-5; TRBD2 agrees at 15 bases. V dropped 6 bases and J dropped 0; count of bases not matched to a gene: 11. CDR3 length: 19 amino acids. In germline, CDR1 is MDHEN, CDR2 SYDVKM. CDR3 nucleotides: TGTGCCAGCAGCCGAGGGTTGGGACTAGCGGGGGGAAACCAAGAGACCCAGTACTTC. This translates into CASSRGLGLAGGNQETQYF.

This clonotype was counted between two and nine times. V usage is TRBV20-1 and J usage is TRBJ2-3; D may be TRBD1 or TRBD2 (6 bases each). Germline CDR1 reads DFQATT; CDR2 reads SNEGSKA (reference sequence). This CDR3 has 15 residues. Trimming cost V 5 bases and J 0 bases, with 15 bases left between them. DNA of the CDR3: TGCAGTGCTGGCCGAGGGGGGACGAGCACAGATACGCAGTATTTT. Its translation: CSAGRGGTSTDTQYF.

CDR3 sequence (DNA): TGCGCCAGCAGCCAAGATTCGACAGGATACAATCAGCCCCAGCATTTT. Protein: CASSQDSTGYNQPQHF. This chain links TRBV4-1 with TRBJ1-5; D perhaps matches TRBD1 (6 bases). V was trimmed by 0 bases and J by 3 bases, leaving 12 bases between them. The CDR3 runs to 16 residues. Germline V gene data show CDR1 as MGHRA and CDR2 as YSYEKL.

This clonotype was counted a single time. One end of the junction does not line up with germline, which may come from a read error. The V gene is TRBV11-2, the J gene TRBJ2-1; 10 nucleotides agree with TRBD2. The CDR3 sequence is 16 residues long. CDR1 and CDR2 (germline): SGHAT, FQNNGV. CDR3 in DNA: TGCGCCAGCAGCTTATCGGGTAGCGGGGGGTGGGGTGAGCAGTTCTTC. Protein product: CASSLSGSGGWGEQFF. The whole variable domain, filled in from reference TRBV11-2 and TRBJ2-1, reads EAGVAQSPRYKIIEKRQSVAFWCNPISGHATLYWYQQILGQGPKLLIQFQNNGVVDDSQLPKDRFSAERLKGVDSTLKIQPAKLEDSAVYLCASSLSGSGGWGEQFFGPGTRLTVL.

This sequence joins TRBV3-1 and TRBJ2-1, with D tentatively TRBD2 (6 bases). This CDR3 has 13 residues. Between the trimmed V and J ends, which lost 7 bases and 9 bases, there was a span of 16 bases. CDR1 LGHDT and CDR2 YNNKEL come from the germline V gene (reference sequence). For the CDR3, the DNA is TGTGCCAGCAACCGACGACTAGTGGGTGAGCAGTTCTTC. It codes for CASNRRLVGEQFF.

The chain is built from TRBV7-9 and TRBJ1-2; D is unclear. V gave up 7 bases and J gave up 6 bases, with 15 bases separating them. The CDR3 spans 13 residues. The V gene's germline CDR1 is SEHNR and CDR2 FQNEAQ (reference sequence). CDR3 residues: CASIGEKVDGYTF. The CDR3 nucleotides are TGTGCCAGCATCGGGGAAAAGGTGGATGGCTACACCTTC.